The 8 T cell receptor beta chains listed next were all sequenced from one sample in a study of neurological immune-mediated disorders. TCRdb analysed the 5' RACE reads with MiXCR anew, one entry per CDR3 protein. The sample includes about 99,000 distinct CDR3 sequences, more than 10% of them seen just once. Time point denoted: longitudinal time-point 3. The sequenced material came from PBMCs. The receptors shown here come from a female donor with HTLV-1-associated myelopathy (HAM/TSP).

The chain couples TRBV5-1 to TRBJ1-4; tentative D call: TRBD1 (5 bases). Germline V gene lookup returns CDR1 SGHRS and CDR2 YFSETQ. Trimming took 0 bases from V and 5 from J, leaving 8 bases between them. CDR3 length equals 14 residues. The CDR3 protein is CASSLGPGNEKLFF. The CDR3 nucleotides are TGCGCCAGCAGCTTGGGGCCAGGGAATGAAAAACTGTTTTTT.

In this sample, this clonotype turned up many times. The chain employs TRBV6-5 and TRBJ2-7; no reliable D call. This CDR3 region has 12 residues. From germline, CDR1 is MNHEY and CDR2 SVGAGI. V gave up 8 bases and J gave up 4 bases, with 12 bases separating them. In DNA form, the CDR3 reads TGTGCCAGCTCCCGGGCACCGTACGAGCAGTACTTC. It translates to CASSRAPYEQYF.

The table lists this clonotype with many counts. At one end, the junction sequence differs from germline, possibly due to a read error. The CDR3 is CATSLDSLNEQFF. Here the CDR3 DNA reads TGTGCTACCAGCTTAGACTCTCTCAATGAGCAGTTCTTC. The chain combines TRBV15 with TRBJ2-1; D is undetermined. The germline gives CDR1 LNHNV, CDR2 YYDKDF (reference sequence). The CDR3 has 13 amino acids.

In its sample, this clonotype was seen many times. The chain has TRBV20-1 and TRBJ1-5; 7 bases fit TRBD1. Germline CDR1 is DFQATT and CDR2 is SNEGSKA (reference sequence). The V gene end was trimmed by 5 bases and the J gene end by 3 bases; junction bases not matched to a gene: 4. The CDR3 runs 13 residues. The CDR3 here is CSAPGQHNQPQHF. CDR3 sequence (DNA): TGCAGTGCTCCGGGACAGCACAATCAGCCCCAGCATTTT.

This clonotype was detected many times. The gene calls are TRBV5-1 and TRBJ2-7; no firm D call. Looked up from germline, CDR1 is SGHRS and CDR2 is YFSETQ. V gave up 4 bases and J gave up 3 bases, with 14 bases separating them. The CDR3 is 14 residues long. The CDR3 spells CASSPPNQNYEQYF. The CDR3 DNA sequence: TGCGCCAGCAGCCCCCCAAACCAGAACTACGAGCAGTACTTC.

V gene TRBV20-1 combines with J gene TRBJ2-1; 13 bases line up with TRBD2. Germline CDR1 DFQATT, CDR2 SNEGSKA (reference sequence). J was trimmed by 1 base and V by 3 bases; bases with no gene match: 6. The CDR3 runs to 17 residues. Written as DNA, the CDR3 is TGCAGTGCTAGGAGGACTAGCGGGGGCCCTTCCTACAATGAGCAGTTCTTC. It translates to CSARRTSGGPSYNEQFF.

This clonotype showed up many times. The gene calls are TRBV20-1 and TRBJ2-1, with no clear D. Germline V gene data show CDR1 as DFQATT and CDR2 as SNEGSKA (reference sequence). Trimming left V 0 bases short and J 6 bases short, with 6 bases between. The CDR3 sequence is 12 residues long. The CDR3 sequence is CSARDDPNEQFF. CDR3 nucleotide sequence: TGCAGTGCTAGAGATGATCCCAATGAGCAGTTCTTC.

This clonotype was picked up many times. The rearrangement uses TRBV6-1 and TRBJ2-6; D remains ambiguous. The CDR3 covers 17 residues. With 2 bases removed from V and 2 bases from J, the gap between germline ends came to 13 bases. Germline V gives CDR1 MNHNS, CDR2 SASEGT. The CDR3 reads CASSESRLRPGANVLTF. CDR3 sequence (DNA): TGTGCCAGCAGTGAATCCCGGTTGAGGCCTGGGGCCAACGTCCTGACTTTC.